The 27 T cell receptor beta chains below all came from one sample that was sequenced in a study of shared clonotypes between healthy human individuals. CD45RO-negative cells were positively selected for CCR7, leaving out terminally differentiated effector memory CD45RA+ cells. TCRdb's table, derived via immunoSEQ multiplex PCR, lists solely in-frame clones and lacks some. Here the sample spans some 2.1 million clones, around 95% being singletons. Sequences were obtained from naive CD8+ T cells from PBMCs. Receptors originate from a man younger than 30 in good health. Some clones in this sample may be carry-over from other donors' samples.

V usage is TRBV7-9 and J usage is TRBJ2-7; 10 bases agree with TRBD2. This CDR3 has 15 amino acids. V lost 1 base, J lost 5 bases, and 5 bases stayed unmatched. Germline CDR1 is SEHNR and CDR2 is FQNEAQ (reference sequence). CDR3 sequence: CASSLVLGTSDEQYF. CDR3 nucleotide sequence: TGTGCCAGCAGCTTAGTATTGGGGACTAGCGACGAGCAGTACTTC.

The chain employs TRBV27 and TRBJ2-7; D is uncertain. The CDR3 runs 15 residues. V was cut by 5 bases and J by 8 bases, with 22 bases left in between. Germline V gives CDR1 MNHEY, CDR2 SMNVEV (reference sequence). The CDR3 here is CASSAGPRGYLKQYF. CDR3 nucleotides: TGTGCCAGCAGTGCTGGACCGAGAGGCTATCTCAAGCAGTACTTC.

The chain recombines TRBV7-2 with TRBJ2-7, with a weak D call TRBD1 (5 bases). Germline CDR1 reads SGHTA; CDR2 reads FQGNSA. The ends were cut back, 1 base at V and 5 bases at J, with 18 bases in the middle. The CDR3 loop spans 16 amino acids. CDR3 amino acids: CASSLVGMGRWDEQYF. As DNA, the CDR3 is TGTGCCAGCAGCTTAGTTGGGATGGGGCGATGGGACGAGCAGTACTTC.

V is TRBV19 and J is TRBJ1-2; D may be TRBD1 (5 bases). Trimming left V 3 bases short and J 1 base short, with 15 bases between. Germline V gives CDR1 LNHDA, CDR2 SQIVND (reference sequence). This CDR3 region has 16 residues. The CDR3: CASSILGMGVNYGYTF. The DNA for the CDR3 is TGTGCCAGTAGTATCCTCGGAATGGGGGTTAACTATGGCTACACCTTC.

The chain links TRBV25-1 to TRBJ1-4; D is ambiguous. Trimming removed 5 bases from V and 7 bases from J, with 17 bases in between. The germline V gene has CDR1 MGHDK and CDR2 SYGVNS. The CDR3 runs 15 residues. In DNA form, the CDR3 reads TGTGCCAGCAGTCAATCCAGCCGGCGGGGTGAAAAACTGTTTTTT. Encoded protein: CASSQSSRRGEKLFF.

The genes are TRBV11-2 and TRBJ2-1; either TRBD1 or TRBD2 may fit D (5 bases each). Germline-derived CDR1 and CDR2 are SGHAT and FQNNGV. Trimming shortened V by 3 bases and J by 7 bases, and 13 bases separated the two germline ends. CDR3 length equals 14 residues. The CDR3 reads CASSFSRAGNEQFF. The CDR3 nucleotides are TGTGCCAGCAGCTTTTCGAGGGCAGGGAATGAGCAGTTCTTC.

The chain has TRBV10-3 and TRBJ1-1, with D maybe TRBD1 (5 bases). Trimming shortened V by 0 bases and J by 7 bases, and 9 bases separated the two germline ends. The V gene's germline CDR1 is ENHRY and CDR2 SYGVKD. The CDR3 sequence is 13 residues long. CDR3 sequence (DNA): TGTGCCATCAGTGAGTCGGGGCTCCTTGAAGCTTTCTTT. Amino acid sequence: CAISESGLLEAFF.

The chain joins TRBV5-1 to TRBJ2-7; D is perhaps TRBD2 (6 bases). The CDR3 is 14 residues long. V was cut by 5 bases and J by 1 base, with 13 bases left in between. CDR1 is SGHRS and CDR2 is YFSETQ in the germline V gene. CDR3 coding DNA: TGCGCCAGCAGGGCGGGATGGGGGTCCTACGAGCAGTACTTC. Translation: CASRAGWGSYEQYF.

The V call is TRBV4-1, the J call TRBJ1-1; D remains unclear. Germline V gene lookup returns CDR1 MGHRA and CDR2 YSYEKL. The CDR3 is 14 residues long. V gave up 1 base and J gave up 1 base, with 7 bases separating them. CDR3 protein: CASSQVVPNTEAFF. The CDR3 DNA reads as TGCGCCAGCAGCCAAGTGGTGCCGAACACTGAAGCTTTCTTT.

The chain combines TRBV19 with TRBJ1-1; D gene uncertain. The germline V gene has CDR1 LNHDA and CDR2 SQIVND (reference sequence). V lost 6 bases and J lost 0, with 14 bases in between. The CDR3 extends over 15 amino acids. CDR3 sequence reads: CASRNNGLMNTEAFF. CDR3 bases: TGTGCCAGTAGAAATAATGGTCTGATGAACACTGAAGCTTTCTTT.

Notes on this clone: The conserved phenylalanine or tryptophan is not found at the CDR3 terminus, so this likely reflects a read error. The limits of the CDR3 on the DNA are not certain, so only TCRdb's listed CDR3 is given. The V gene is TRBV5-8, the J gene TRBJ2-3. The germline CDR1 and CDR2 sequences are SGHTS and YDEGEE. Both ends counted, the CDR3 spans 8 residues. The CDR3 loop reads CASSFAFS.

The V call is TRBV2, the J call TRBJ1-1; 8 nucleotides align to TRBD1. Germline CDR1 reads SNHLY; CDR2 reads FYNNEI. J lost 0 bases, V lost 5 bases, and 11 bases had no gene match. The CDR3 contains 17 residues. The CDR3 is CASSLAQGAIMNTEAFF. CDR3 coding DNA: TGTGCCAGCAGTTTGGCTCAGGGGGCGATTATGAACACTGAAGCTTTCTTT.

The chain combines TRBV28 with TRBJ2-2, with a weak D call TRBD1 (5 bases). This CDR3 comprises 15 residues. The V end was cut by 6 bases, the J end by 7 bases, with 18 bases between. The germline V gene encodes CDR1 MDHEN and CDR2 SYDVKM. The CDR3 spells CASRRKPGSGGELFF. Here the CDR3 DNA reads TGTGCCAGCAGACGTAAGCCAGGGTCTGGCGGGGAGCTGTTTTTT.

This chain connects TRBV10-2 to TRBJ1-1; D may be TRBD1 (5 bases). The CDR3 spans 14 residues. Germline V gene data show CDR1 as WSHSY and CDR2 as SAAADI. Between the trimmed V and J ends, which lost 3 bases and 1 base, there was a span of 9 bases. Here the CDR3 reads CASSDQGGNTEAFF. In nucleotides, the CDR3 is TGCGCCAGCAGTGACCAGGGCGGGAACACTGAAGCTTTCTTT.

The chain employs TRBV27 and TRBJ1-1; TRBD1 matches 10 bases. Germline trimming cut 5 bases from V and 3 bases from J; bases unmatched to any gene: 9. Germline CDR1 and CDR2: MNHEY and SMNVEV (reference sequence). The CDR3 consists of 16 residues. CDR3 region: CASSPRQGARDTEAFF. The CDR3 DNA follows: TGTGCCAGCAGTCCGCGACAGGGGGCTAGGGACACTGAAGCTTTCTTT.

The chain joins TRBV4-1 to TRBJ1-4; TRBD1 is a possible D gene (5 bases). Germline V lookup: CDR1 MGHRA, CDR2 YSYEKL. This CDR3 has 14 amino acids. Trimming cost V 6 bases and J 5 bases, with 13 bases left between them. DNA for the CDR3: TGCGCCAGCAGGAGATCCGGGGGAAATGAAAAACTGTTTTTT. This encodes CASRRSGGNEKLFF.

This clone has a single count. The chain combines TRBV5-6 with TRBJ1-2; D call uncertain. The germline CDR1 and CDR2 sequences are SGHDT and YYEEEE. CDR3 size: 16 residues. Trimming cost V 2 bases and J 2 bases, with 16 bases left between them. The CDR3 loop reads CASSFVRPAPNYGYTF. CDR3 DNA sequence: TGTGCCAGCAGCTTTGTTCGGCCAGCTCCCAACTATGGCTACACCTTC.

The genes are TRBV4-1 and TRBJ1-1; D perhaps matches TRBD1 (5 bases). Germline assignment: CDR1 MGHRA and CDR2 YSYEKL. The ends were cut back, 1 base at V and 0 bases at J, with 15 bases in the middle. This CDR3 region has 17 residues. Here the CDR3 DNA reads TGCGCCAGCAGCCAAGCCTTCCCTGGGGCAGTGAACACTGAAGCTTTCTTT. Amino acids: CASSQAFPGAVNTEAFF.

This chain uses TRBV5-5 with TRBJ2-7; weak D call: TRBD2 (6 bases). CDR3 length equals 15 residues. CDR1 is SGHKS, CDR2 YYEKEE, per germline (reference sequence). V dropped 4 bases and J dropped 2 bases, with 16 bases sitting between them. The CDR3 loop is CASSDPGLQAYEQYF. The CDR3 region has the DNA TGTGCCAGCAGCGATCCGGGACTTCAAGCCTACGAGCAGTACTTC. Filled out from reference TRBV5-5 and TRBJ2-7, the complete variable domain reads DAGVTQSPTHLIKTRGQQVTLRCSPISGHKSVSWYQQVLGQGPQFIFQYYEKEERGRGNFPDRFSARQFPNYSSELNVNALLLGDSALYLCASSDPGLQAYEQYFGPGTRLTVT.

This chain uses TRBV5-1 with TRBJ1-2; D might be TRBD1 (6 bases). V was pared by 4 bases and J by 2 bases, with 15 bases between. The CDR3 length is 15 residues. The germline V gene has CDR1 SGHRS and CDR2 YFSETQ. CDR3 in DNA: TGCGCCAGCAGCGAATCTCCCGGGACAAACTATGGCTACACCTTC. Protein product: CASSESPGTNYGYTF. Using reference TRBV5-1 and TRBJ1-2 for the parts outside the CDR3, the full variable domain is KAGVTQTPRYLIKTRGQQVTLSCSPISGHRSVSWYQQTPGQGLQFLFEYFSETQRNKGNFPGRFSGRQFSNSRSEMNVSTLELGDSALYLCASSESPGTNYGYTFGSGTRLTVV.

A remark on this clone: The same CDR3 arises from other DNA sequences in this sample as well. The chain recombines TRBV27 with TRBJ2-7; D is tentatively TRBD1 or TRBD2 (5 bases each). Germline V CDR1 and CDR2: MNHEY, SMNVEV (reference sequence). CDR3 length equals 13 residues. The V end was cut by 6 bases, the J end by 2 bases, with 11 bases between. This CDR3 is CASRDRGTYEQYF. The CDR3 DNA follows: TGTGCCAGCAGGGACCGGGGCACCTACGAGCAGTACTTC.

The rearrangement joins TRBV28 to TRBJ2-1; 7 positions match TRBD2. Unmatched junction bases numbered 7, after V lost 6 bases and J lost 8 bases. Germline loops: CDR1 MDHEN, CDR2 SYDVKM. The CDR3 totals 13 residues. In DNA, the CDR3 is TGTGCCAGCAGGGTCGGGAGGAGCTATGAGCAGTTCTTC. Encoded protein: CASRVGRSYEQFF.

The CDR3 region is CASSLVYGRGNIQYF. The CDR3 DNA follows: TGTGCCAGCAGCTTAGTGTACGGGAGAGGAAACATTCAGTACTTC. V usage is TRBV7-8 and J usage is TRBJ2-4; D may be TRBD2 (6 bases). Germline CDR1 reads SGHVS; CDR2 reads FQNEAQ. The germline V and J ends were trimmed by 1 base and 6 bases, with 13 bases remaining between them. The CDR3 is 15 amino acids.

The chain carries TRBV4-2 and TRBJ2-2; D uncertain. The CDR3 loop spans 15 amino acids. Germline V gives CDR1 LGHNA, CDR2 YNFKEQ. Trimming removed 0 bases at V and 1 base at J, with 6 bases between. The DNA for the CDR3 is TGTGCCAGCAGCCAAGATGGGCTGAACACCGGGGAGCTGTTTTTT. It specifies CASSQDGLNTGELFF.

The chain carries TRBV7-2 and TRBJ1-1; TRBD1 is a possible D gene (5 bases). This CDR3 is 15 amino acids long. Trimming took 3 bases from V and 4 from J, leaving 15 bases between them. Germline values: CDR1 SGHTA, CDR2 FQGNSA. CDR3 sequence reads: CASSLKGYRTTEAFF. CDR3 nucleotides: TGTGCCAGCAGCTTGAAGGGGTACAGGACCACTGAAGCTTTCTTT.

The chain uses TRBV19 and TRBJ2-2, with D perhaps TRBD2 (6 bases). This CDR3 comprises 13 residues. The V gene's germline CDR1 is LNHDA and CDR2 SQIVND (reference sequence). V was cut by 5 bases and J by 6 bases, with 10 bases left in between. This CDR3 reads CASSVTSSGELFF. CDR3 in DNA: TGTGCCAGTAGTGTGACTAGTTCCGGGGAGCTGTTTTTT.

The CDR3 nucleotides are TGTGCCACAGGGCCGTCGTATGGCTCTGACACAGATACGCAGTATTTT. This sequence encodes CATGPSYGSDTDTQYF. This chain joins TRBV10-3 and TRBJ2-3; possible D gene TRBD1, 5 bases. This CDR3 comprises 16 residues. Germline V lookup: CDR1 ENHRY, CDR2 SYGVKD. Trimming removed 10 bases at V and 2 bases at J, with 22 bases between.